Listed below are T cell receptor beta chains from one sample, sequenced in a study of blood T cell repertoires in COVID-19. Only in-frame clones appear in the TCRdb table, and some are missing; sequencing was by immunoSEQ multiplex PCR. The sample shows some 310,000 clones, roughly 88% of them seen only once. Sequencing was carried out using peripheral blood. These receptors all come from a woman under 40 with COVID-19, enrolled during active disease. The CDR3 runs from the conserved cysteine through the conserved F or W. The order of the fields is D gene, J gene, V gene, clone size, CDR3 DNA, CDR3 protein. D genes are given only for firm matches. Rows may omit the clone size; those that give it use once, few, many or a size class.

D gene: TRBD1; J gene: TRBJ1-1; V gene: TRBV2; clone size: -; CDR3 DNA: TGTGCCAGCACAAGGACAGGGGACACTGAAGCTTTCTTT; CDR3 protein: CASTRTGDTEAFF
D gene: -; J gene: TRBJ1-1; V gene: TRBV7-6; clone size: -; CDR3 DNA: TGTGCCAGCAGCCTAGGGGCAGGGGTATTTGGCACTGAAGCTTTCTTT; CDR3 protein: CASSLGAGVFGTEAFF
D gene: -; J gene: TRBJ2-1; V gene: TRBV29-1; clone size: -; CDR3 DNA: TGCAGCGCCTACCAGGGTATCAATGAGCAGTTCTTC; CDR3 protein: CSAYQGINEQFF
D gene: -; J gene: TRBJ2-7; V gene: TRBV2; clone size: -; CDR3 DNA: TGTGCCAGCAGGTTACGGGACAAACCCGCCTACGAGCAGTACTTC; CDR3 protein: CASRLRDKPAYEQYF
D gene: -; J gene: TRBJ2-7; V gene: TRBV3-1/TRBV3-2; clone size: -; CDR3 DNA: TGTGCCAGCAGAGACAGGACCTACGAGCAGTACTTC; CDR3 protein: CASRDRTYEQYF
D gene: -; J gene: TRBJ1-5; V gene: TRBV6-5; clone size: -; CDR3 DNA: TGTGCCAGCAGCCCGGACAGAGGCAATCAGCCCCAGCATTTT; CDR3 protein: CASSPDRGNQPQHF
D gene: TRBD1; J gene: TRBJ2-3; V gene: TRBV29-1; clone size: -; CDR3 DNA: TGCAGCGCCGGAGCAAGCCAGGACAGGGGGACGGATACGCAGTATTTT; CDR3 protein: CSAGASQDRGTDTQYF
D gene: -; J gene: TRBJ2-7; V gene: TRBV5-1; clone size: -; CDR3 DNA: TGCGCCAGCAGCTTGTCGCCCGGGGGACCCTACGAGCAGTACTTC; CDR3 protein: CASSLSPGGPYEQYF
D gene: -; J gene: TRBJ2-2; V gene: TRBV5-1; clone size: -; CDR3 DNA: TGCGCCAGCAGACCTACAGGCTTGAACACCGGGGAGCTGTTTTTT; CDR3 protein: CASRPTGLNTGELFF
D gene: -; J gene: TRBJ1-2; V gene: TRBV24-1; clone size: -; CDR3 DNA: TGTGCCACCAGTGGCGATTATGGCTACACCTTC; CDR3 protein: CATSGDYGYTF
D gene: -; J gene: TRBJ2-1; V gene: TRBV9; clone size: -; CDR3 DNA: TGTGCCAGCAGCGTGGGGGGTGAGCAGTTCTTC; CDR3 protein: CASSVGGEQFF
D gene: TRBD1; J gene: TRBJ1-2; V gene: TRBV30; clone size: -; CDR3 DNA: TGTGCCTGGGACAGGGGGCTTCGGTATGGCTACACCTTC; CDR3 protein: CAWDRGLRYGYTF
D gene: -; J gene: TRBJ1-1; V gene: TRBV19; clone size: -; CDR3 DNA: TGTGCCAGTAGTTACCAGGGCGGCACTGAAGCTTTCTTT; CDR3 protein: CASSYQGGTEAFF
D gene: -; J gene: TRBJ1-2; V gene: TRBV19; clone size: -; CDR3 DNA: TGTGCCAGTAGTATAGGGGACATCGGCAACTATGGCTACACCTTC; CDR3 protein: CASSIGDIGNYGYTF
D gene: TRBD1; J gene: TRBJ1-3; V gene: TRBV2; clone size: -; CDR3 DNA: TGTGCCAGCAGTGAAGGGACAGGACATGGAAACACCATATATTTT; CDR3 protein: CASSEGTGHGNTIYF
D gene: -; J gene: TRBJ1-2; V gene: TRBV19; clone size: -; CDR3 DNA: TGTGCCAGTAGTAGGGCGATCCACTATGGCTACACCTTC; CDR3 protein: CASSRAIHYGYTF
D gene: TRBD1; J gene: TRBJ1-3; V gene: TRBV30; clone size: -; CDR3 DNA: TGTGCCTGGAGGAAGGACAGGGTGACTGGAAACACCATATATTTT; CDR3 protein: CAWRKDRVTGNTIYF
D gene: -; J gene: TRBJ2-2; V gene: TRBV7-3; clone size: once; CDR3 DNA: TGTGCCAGCAGCACCCTATCGACAGCATCCACCGGGGAGCTGTTTTTT; CDR3 protein: CASSTLSTASTGELFF
D gene: -; J gene: TRBJ1-1; V gene: TRBV10-1; clone size: -; CDR3 DNA: TGCGCCAGCAGTAACCAGGGGAACACTGAAGCTTTCTTT; CDR3 protein: CASSNQGNTEAFF
D gene: TRBD1; J gene: TRBJ2-4; V gene: TRBV24-1; clone size: -; CDR3 DNA: TGTGCCCGAGACCGGGACAGGATTTCTCTAGCCAAAAACATTCAGTACTTC; CDR3 protein: CARDRDRISLAKNIQYF
D gene: -; J gene: TRBJ2-3; V gene: TRBV7-9; clone size: -; CDR3 DNA: TGTGCCAGCAGCTTAGTTAGATCAGATACGCAGTATTTT; CDR3 protein: CASSLVRSDTQYF
D gene: TRBD2; J gene: TRBJ2-1; V gene: TRBV20-1; clone size: -; CDR3 DNA: TGCAGTGCTAGTCGCCAGCGGGATTACAATGAGCAGTTCTTC; CDR3 protein: CSASRQRDYNEQFF
D gene: -; J gene: TRBJ2-1; V gene: TRBV19; clone size: -; CDR3 DNA: TGTGCCAGTAGTTTCGAATACCGCCAGAACTACAATGAGCAGTTCTTC; CDR3 protein: CASSFEYRQNYNEQFF
D gene: -; J gene: TRBJ1-1; V gene: TRBV6-6; clone size: -; CDR3 DNA: TGTGCCAGCACCCAGGGAGGGGGTACTGAAGCTTTCTTT; CDR3 protein: CASTQGGGTEAFF
D gene: TRBD2; J gene: TRBJ2-7; V gene: TRBV5-1; clone size: -; CDR3 DNA: TGCGCCAGCAGCGGGGGGACTAGCGTTACCTACGAGCAGTACTTC; CDR3 protein: CASSGGTSVTYEQYF
D gene: TRBD1; J gene: TRBJ1-5; V gene: TRBV15; clone size: -; CDR3 DNA: TGTGCCACCAGCAGAGGCGGGGACAGGACGGTTCAGCCCCAGCATTTT; CDR3 protein: CATSRGGDRTVQPQHF
D gene: TRBD1; J gene: TRBJ1-1; V gene: TRBV6-4; clone size: -; CDR3 DNA: TGTGCCAGCAGTCTGACAGGGGAGGACACTGAAGCTTTCTTT; CDR3 protein: CASSLTGEDTEAFF
D gene: TRBD2; J gene: TRBJ2-1; V gene: TRBV7-9; clone size: -; CDR3 DNA: TGTGCCAGCGGGGGTAGCGGGTACAATGAGCAGTTCTTC; CDR3 protein: CASGGSGYNEQFF
D gene: -; J gene: TRBJ1-5; V gene: TRBV2; clone size: -; CDR3 DNA: TGTGCCAGCAGTGCGACACGAAATAGCAATCAGCCCCAGCATTTT; CDR3 protein: CASSATRNSNQPQHF
D gene: -; J gene: TRBJ1-5; V gene: TRBV30; clone size: -; CDR3 DNA: TGTGCCTGGAGTTACGGGGGGAACGATCAGCCCCAGCATTTT; CDR3 protein: CAWSYGGNDQPQHF
D gene: TRBD1; J gene: TRBJ2-5; V gene: TRBV6-5; clone size: once; CDR3 DNA: TGTGCCAGCAGAACAGGGGTGCCAGAGACCCAGTACTTC; CDR3 protein: CASRTGVPETQYF
D gene: TRBD1; J gene: TRBJ1-1; V gene: TRBV3-1/TRBV3-2; clone size: -; CDR3 DNA: TGTGCCAGCAGCCAAGATTACACGGTCAGGGGGCCCGGAGCTTTCTTT; CDR3 protein: CASSQDYTVRGPGAFF
D gene: -; J gene: TRBJ2-7; V gene: TRBV19; clone size: -; CDR3 DNA: TGTGCCAGTAGTATCTTTTCCGGCTACGAGCAGTACTTC; CDR3 protein: CASSIFSGYEQYF
D gene: TRBD1; J gene: TRBJ1-1; V gene: TRBV11-3; clone size: -; CDR3 DNA: TGTGCCAGCAGCTTAGGACAGGGGAACACTGAAGCTTTCTTT; CDR3 protein: CASSLGQGNTEAFF
D gene: TRBD1; J gene: TRBJ1-1; V gene: TRBV5-1; clone size: -; CDR3 DNA: TGCGCCAGCAGCTTGGATAGGGGGCTGGACACTGAAGCTTTCTTT; CDR3 protein: CASSLDRGLDTEAFF
D gene: -; J gene: TRBJ2-3; V gene: TRBV27; clone size: few; CDR3 DNA: TGTGCCAGCAGTCATCAGGGGAAAGCAGATACGCAGTATTTT; CDR3 protein: CASSHQGKADTQYF
D gene: TRBD2; J gene: TRBJ2-3; V gene: TRBV28; clone size: -; CDR3 DNA: TGTGCCAGCAGTTTAACGGGAGGGCCGACGAGTACGCAGTATTTT; CDR3 protein: CASSLTGGPTSTQYF
D gene: TRBD1; J gene: TRBJ2-7; V gene: TRBV10-2; clone size: -; CDR3 DNA: TGCGCCAGCAGTGAACAGGGGTCGTTTTACGAGCAGTACTTC; CDR3 protein: CASSEQGSFYEQYF
D gene: TRBD2; J gene: TRBJ2-1; V gene: TRBV28; clone size: -; CDR3 DNA: TGTGCCAGCAGACTAGCGGGAGGTGAGCAGTTCTTC; CDR3 protein: CASRLAGGEQFF
D gene: TRBD2; J gene: TRBJ2-1; V gene: TRBV5-4; clone size: -; CDR3 DNA: TGTGCCAGCAGCTCTAGCGGGAGCCCCTACAATGAGCAGTTCTTC; CDR3 protein: CASSSSGSPYNEQFF
D gene: -; J gene: TRBJ1-5; V gene: TRBV10-1; clone size: -; CDR3 DNA: TGCGCCAGCAGTGAGTCATACAATCAGCCCCAGCATTTT; CDR3 protein: CASSESYNQPQHF
D gene: TRBD2; J gene: TRBJ2-5; V gene: TRBV5-1; clone size: -; CDR3 DNA: TGCGCCAGCAGCTTGTCCCTAGCGGGAGGTGGAGAGACCCAGTACTTC; CDR3 protein: CASSLSLAGGGETQYF
D gene: -; J gene: TRBJ1-1; V gene: TRBV13; clone size: few; CDR3 DNA: TGTGCCAGCAGCTTAGGTTACGCCTGGAAGATCGAGGACACTGAAGCTTTCTTT; CDR3 protein: CASSLGYAWKIEDTEAFF
D gene: TRBD1; J gene: TRBJ1-1; V gene: TRBV10-3; clone size: -; CDR3 DNA: TGTGCCATCAGTGACGACAGGGGGCGCGGGAACACTGAAGCTTTCTTT; CDR3 protein: CAISDDRGRGNTEAFF
D gene: TRBD2; J gene: TRBJ2-5; V gene: TRBV7-9; clone size: -; CDR3 DNA: TGTGCCAGCAGCAGAGGACTAGCGGCGCAAGAGACCCAGTACTTC; CDR3 protein: CASSRGLAAQETQYF
D gene: -; J gene: TRBJ2-3; V gene: TRBV6-6; clone size: -; CDR3 DNA: TGTGCCAGCAGACAACAGGCGGATACGCAGTATTTT; CDR3 protein: CASRQQADTQYF
D gene: TRBD1; J gene: TRBJ1-4; V gene: TRBV25-1; clone size: -; CDR3 DNA: TGTGCCAGCAGTGAGTACAGGGGTGATGAAAAACTGTTTTTT; CDR3 protein: CASSEYRGDEKLFF
D gene: -; J gene: TRBJ1-6; V gene: TRBV12-3/TRBV12-4; clone size: -; CDR3 DNA: TGTGCCAGCACCCGGTCCGGGTCACCCCTCCACTTT; CDR3 protein: CASTRSGSPLHF
D gene: TRBD1; J gene: TRBJ2-7; V gene: TRBV28; clone size: -; CDR3 DNA: TGTGCCAGCAGTTTATCCCTCTCTAGGACAGGGGGGCACTTC; CDR3 protein: CASSLSLSRTGGHF
D gene: -; J gene: TRBJ1-6; V gene: TRBV6-1; clone size: many; CDR3 DNA: TGTGCCAGCAGTGACCGCTGGGCAAATTCACCCCTCCACTTT; CDR3 protein: CASSDRWANSPLHF
D gene: TRBD1; J gene: TRBJ1-2; V gene: TRBV11-1; clone size: -; CDR3 DNA: TGTGCCAGCAGCCCCGGGACAGTCTCAACTAACTATGGCTACACCTTC; CDR3 protein: CASSPGTVSTNYGYTF
D gene: TRBD1; J gene: TRBJ1-1; V gene: TRBV20-1; clone size: -; CDR3 DNA: TGCAGTGCTAGTCCCCGCGAAGGAGTAAGACAGGGGAAGAACACTGAAGCTTTCTTT; CDR3 protein: CSASPREGVRQGKNTEAFF
D gene: TRBD2; J gene: TRBJ2-2; V gene: TRBV13; clone size: -; CDR3 DNA: TGTGCCACCCGAGGGGCGGGAGTCGGGGAGCTGTTTTTT; CDR3 protein: CATRGAGVGELFF